This entry lists 3 T cell receptor beta chains sequenced from one sample in a study of blood T cell repertoires in COVID-19. Assay: immunoSEQ multiplex PCR; the TCRdb copy retains only in-frame clones and omits some. The sample lists around 250,000 clones; 80% to 85% were seen once. The material sequenced was PBMCs or T cells enriched from blood (not recorded which). These receptors all stem from a man aged 45-60 years who had recovered from COVID-19.

The gene calls are TRBV6-5 and TRBJ2-7, with 9 positions matching TRBD1. Germline values: CDR1 MNHEY, CDR2 SVGAGI. This CDR3 spans 14 amino acids. V lost 8 bases and J lost 3; bases outside the gene matches: 8. The CDR3, as DNA: TGTGCCAGCGAAGGACAGGGGTCGGACTACGAGCAGTACTTC. It is translated as CASEGQGSDYEQYF.

The chain employs TRBV19 and TRBJ1-5; D is perhaps TRBD1 (5 bases). V lost 2 bases and J 10 bases, leaving 18 bases between the germline ends. The CDR3 contains 15 residues. Per germline, CDR1 LNHDA and CDR2 SQIVND (reference sequence). The CDR3 nucleotides read TGTGCCAGTAGTATATTGGGGGGAAGTTTGGCACCCCAGCATTTT. Translation: CASSILGGSLAPQHF.

In its sample, this clone was seen once. V is TRBV5-1 and J is TRBJ2-1; TRBD2 is a possible D gene (5 bases). CDR3 size: 15 residues. Trimming left V 1 base short and J 7 bases short, with 15 bases between. Germline CDR1 reads SGHRS; CDR2 reads YFSETQ. The DNA of the CDR3 is TGCGCCAGCAGCTTGTTAAGCGGTCTGGGGAATGAGCAGTTCTTC. This gives the protein CASSLLSGLGNEQFF.